The 20 T cell receptor beta chains below were found in one sample sequenced in a study of T cell changes during pregnancy in multiple sclerosis. Clones were sequenced by immunoSEQ multiplex PCR, and TCRdb holds only the in-frame ones, with some missing. Of under 25,000 clones listed, 87% were seen once; the top ten hold about 7.7%. The sample in question was CD8+ T cells from peripheral blood mononuclear cells, obtained after pregnancy. The receptor source for this set is a female donor with multiple sclerosis, enrolled in a pregnancy study.

The chain joins TRBV7-8 to TRBJ2-1, with D possibly matching TRBD2 (6 bases). V dropped 5 bases and J dropped 9 bases, with 23 bases sitting between them. Germline V gene data show CDR1 as SGHVS and CDR2 as FQNEAQ. CDR3 size: 16 residues. The CDR3 is CASSPVRLSGTFEQFF. The CDR3 nucleotides read TGTGCCAGCAGCCCGGTACGACTTAGCGGTACATTTGAGCAGTTCTTC.

V gene TRBV13 combines with J gene TRBJ2-7, with TRBD1 matching 8 bases. Germline assignment: CDR1 PRHDT and CDR2 FYEKMQ (reference sequence). This CDR3 contains 14 residues. After removal of 5 bases from V and 7 bases from J, the junction contained 10 bases not matched to a gene. Written as DNA, the CDR3 is TGTGCCAGCAGCCCAAATGGACAGGGCTGGGAGCAGTACTTC. This translates into CASSPNGQGWEQYF.

This chain links TRBV10-2 with TRBJ2-7; possibly TRBD2 for D (5 bases). The CDR3 runs 13 residues. Trimming took off 1 base at V and 4 bases at J, with 8 bases between the two ends. The V gene's germline CDR1 is WSHSY and CDR2 SAAADI. The CDR3 DNA follows: TGCGCCAGCAGTGAGTATGAGGGTTACGAGCAGTACTTC. Translation: CASSEYEGYEQYF.

The chain joins TRBV9 to TRBJ2-1; TRBD1 agrees at 7 bases. This CDR3 region has 12 residues. V trimming: 2 bases; J trimming: 9 bases; junction bases outside the gene matches: 2. Germline CDR1 and CDR2: SGDLS and YYNGEE. The CDR3 sequence is CASSVTGSEQFF. The CDR3 region has the DNA TGTGCCAGCAGCGTGACAGGGAGTGAGCAGTTCTTC.

The V gene is TRBV7-9, the J gene TRBJ2-7, with 9 bases identical to TRBD2. The V and J ends lost 6 bases and 5 bases, in that order; junction bases with no gene match: 11. The CDR3 contains 15 residues. Germline CDR1 reads SEHNR; CDR2 reads FQNEAQ (reference sequence). The CDR3 loop reads CASSSGGGRANEQYF. The CDR3, as DNA: TGTGCCAGCAGTTCCGGCGGCGGGAGGGCCAACGAGCAGTACTTC.

This clone appeared once. The V and J genes are TRBV7-9 and TRBJ2-3, with 8 positions matching TRBD2. The CDR3 loop spans 15 amino acids. CDR1 SEHNR and CDR2 FQNEAQ come from the germline V gene (reference sequence). After removal of 5 bases from V and 4 bases from J, the junction contained 8 bases not matched to a gene. The CDR3: CASSPGGGSSDTQYF. The DNA of the CDR3 is TGTGCCAGCAGCCCCGGCGGGGGGAGTTCAGATACGCAGTATTTT. Filled out from reference TRBV7-9 and TRBJ2-3, the complete variable domain reads DTGVSQNPRHKITKRGQNVTFRCDPISEHNRLYWYRQTLGQGPEFLTYFQNEAQLEKSRLLSDRFSAERPKGSFSTLEIQRTEQGDSAMYLCASSPGGGSSDTQYFGPGTRLTVL.

J is TRBJ2-5 and V is TRBV11-2, with D perhaps TRBD2 (6 bases). Germline CDR1 and CDR2: SGHAT and FQNNGV. Trimming stripped 5 bases from V and 1 base from J, with 17 bases between. The CDR3 covers 16 residues. CDR3 nucleotides: TGTGCCAGCAGCCTCAGGGACTCCCTTGCCCAAGAGACCCAGTACTTC. Amino acids: CASSLRDSLAQETQYF.

The rearrangement joins TRBV19 to TRBJ2-5, with TRBD1 as a possible D gene (6 bases). This CDR3 has 14 residues. V gave up 2 bases and J gave up 4 bases, with 11 bases separating them. Germline V gives CDR1 LNHDA, CDR2 SQIVND (reference sequence). This CDR3 reads CASSISAGAETQYF. The CDR3 nucleotides read TGTGCCAGTAGTATATCGGCAGGGGCAGAGACCCAGTACTTC.

The chain employs TRBV10-3 and TRBJ2-2; no firm D call. Per the germline V gene, CDR1 is ENHRY and CDR2 is SYGVKD. The CDR3 spans 13 residues. V gave up 5 bases and J gave up 5 bases, with 9 bases separating them. The CDR3, as DNA: TGTGCCATCAGTCCTTGTCGGACCGGGGAGCTGTTTTTT. This codes for CAISPCRTGELFF.

The chain couples TRBV4-1 to TRBJ2-3, with TRBD2 matching 14 bases. Per germline, CDR1 MGHRA and CDR2 YSYEKL. V dropped 1 base and J dropped 4; count of bases not matched to a gene: 7. The CDR3 extends over 18 amino acids. CDR3 sequence reads: CASSQVGTSGSLADTQYF. As DNA, the CDR3 is TGCGCCAGCAGCCAAGTTGGGACTAGCGGGAGTCTCGCAGATACGCAGTATTTT.

This clone has just one count. The chain uses TRBV2 and TRBJ1-5; 8 nucleotides align to TRBD1. The CDR3 consists of 15 residues. V gave up 1 base and J gave up 7 bases; unmatched junction bases: 6. Germline CDR1 reads SNHLY; CDR2 reads FYNNEI. The CDR3 DNA follows: TGTGCCAGCAGTGAAGGCAGGGGGCGCGGGCAGCCCCAGCATTTT. This codes for CASSEGRGRGQPQHF. The variable domain in full, with the rest retrieved from reference TRBV2 and TRBJ1-5, is EPEVTQTPSHQVTQMGQEVILRCVPISNHLYFYWYRQILGQKVEFLVSFYNNEISEKSEIFDDQFSVERPDGSNFTLKIRSTKLEDSAMYFCASSEGRGRGQPQHFGDGTRLSIL.

This clone was detected a few times. CDR3 sequence (DNA): TGTGCCAGCAGTGTAGGTAGCCCTTACGAGCAGTACTTC. Translated: CASSVGSPYEQYF. V gene TRBV27 combines with J gene TRBJ2-7; D uncertain. Trimming cost V 5 bases and J 4 bases, with 12 bases left between them. CDR1 and CDR2 (germline): MNHEY, SMNVEV (reference sequence). This CDR3 has 13 residues.

The V and J genes are TRBV7-9 and TRBJ2-5, with D maybe TRBD2 (5 bases). Trimming shortened V by 0 bases and J by 2 bases, and 16 bases separated the two germline ends. CDR3 size: 17 residues. Germline V gene data show CDR1 as SEHNR and CDR2 as FQNEAQ (reference sequence). CDR3 in amino acids: CASSLARTRPVQETQYF. DNA of the CDR3: TGTGCCAGCAGCTTAGCTAGGACTCGACCAGTGCAAGAGACCCAGTACTTC.

J is TRBJ2-7 and V is TRBV28, with D possibly being TRBD2 (5 bases). V lost 4 bases to trimming and J lost 3 bases, with 16 bases between them. Germline values: CDR1 MDHEN, CDR2 SYDVKM. This CDR3 has 15 amino acids. In nucleotides, the CDR3 is TGTGCCAGCAGTTCCGGACTTTTTCCGGGCTACGAGCAGTACTTC. Translated, it gives CASSSGLFPGYEQYF.

The DNA of the CDR3 is TGTGCCAGCAGCCCCCCCGGGGACACAGATACGCAGTATTTT. Encoded protein: CASSPPGDTDTQYF. V and J are TRBV2 and TRBJ2-3, with D perhaps TRBD2 (5 bases). The CDR3 extends over 14 amino acids. V shed 6 bases and J shed 2 bases, with 12 bases lying between them. Germline V gene lookup returns CDR1 SNHLY and CDR2 FYNNEI.

The chain recombines TRBV5-6 with TRBJ2-7; TRBD2 agrees at 7 bases. Germline V gives CDR1 SGHDT, CDR2 YYEEEE. The CDR3 extends over 15 amino acids. Germline trimming cut 4 bases from V and 3 bases from J; bases unmatched to any gene: 10. CDR3 bases: TGTGCCAGCAGCCTGGGCGGCGGGGGACTCTACGAGCAGTACTTC. Translating it yields CASSLGGGGLYEQYF.

V usage is TRBV4-3 and J usage is TRBJ2-1, with D possibly matching TRBD2 (5 bases). The CDR3 is made up of 13 amino acids. CDR1 and CDR2 (germline): LGHNA, YSLEER. Trimming took 0 bases from V and 9 from J, leaving 9 bases between them. The CDR3 nucleotides are TGCGCCAGCAGCCAAGATTCCGGGGTTGAGCAGTTCTTC. This translates into CASSQDSGVEQFF.

The chain carries TRBV10-1 and TRBJ2-2; D unresolved. The CDR3 has 14 residues. Trimming took off 2 bases at V and 7 bases at J, with 11 bases between the two ends. Germline V gene lookup returns CDR1 WNHNN and CDR2 SYGVQD (reference sequence). The CDR3 nucleotides are TGCGCCAGCAGTGAGGGTGATGCGGTCGGGGAGCTGTTTTTT. Its protein is CASSEGDAVGELFF.

CDR3 protein: CASSPFLSTGATYNEQFF. The CDR3 region has the DNA TGTGCCAGCAGCCCATTTTTGAGTACAGGGGCTACCTACAATGAGCAGTTCTTC. The chain couples TRBV27 to TRBJ2-1, with 7 nucleotides matching TRBD1. V trimming: 6 bases; J trimming: 2 bases; junction bases outside the gene matches: 16. Germline V lookup: CDR1 MNHEY, CDR2 SMNVEV (reference sequence). The CDR3 length is 18 residues.

The genes are TRBV19 and TRBJ1-1; D unresolved. Trimming removed 3 bases from V and 0 bases from J, with 8 bases in between. Looked up from germline, CDR1 is LNHDA and CDR2 is SQIVND (reference sequence). CDR3 length: 14 residues. This CDR3 is CASSMSGVNTEAFF. The CDR3 nucleotides are TGTGCCAGTAGTATGTCCGGAGTGAACACTGAAGCTTTCTTT.